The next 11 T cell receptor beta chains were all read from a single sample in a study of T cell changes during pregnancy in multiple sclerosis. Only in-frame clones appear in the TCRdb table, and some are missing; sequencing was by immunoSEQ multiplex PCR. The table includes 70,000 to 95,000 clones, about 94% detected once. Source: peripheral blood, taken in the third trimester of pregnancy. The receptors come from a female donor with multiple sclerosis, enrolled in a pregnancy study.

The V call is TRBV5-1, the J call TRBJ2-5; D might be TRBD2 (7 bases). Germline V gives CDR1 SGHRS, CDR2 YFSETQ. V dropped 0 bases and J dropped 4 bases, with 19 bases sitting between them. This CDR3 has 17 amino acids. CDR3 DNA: TGCGCCAGCAGCTTGGTTCCTAGGGGGGGATTAGGAGAGACCCAGTACTTC. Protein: CASSLVPRGGLGETQYF.

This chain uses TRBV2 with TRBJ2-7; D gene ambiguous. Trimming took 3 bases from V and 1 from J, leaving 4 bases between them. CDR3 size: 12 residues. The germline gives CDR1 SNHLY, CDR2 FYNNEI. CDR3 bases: TGTGCCAGCAGTGATCTGTCCTACGAGCAGTACTTC. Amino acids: CASSDLSYEQYF.

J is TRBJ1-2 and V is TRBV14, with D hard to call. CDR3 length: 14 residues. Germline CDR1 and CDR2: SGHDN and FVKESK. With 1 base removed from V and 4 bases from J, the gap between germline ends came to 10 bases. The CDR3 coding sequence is TGTGCCAGCAGCCAAGCGGGTGTTAGCTATGGCTACACCTTC. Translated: CASSQAGVSYGYTF.

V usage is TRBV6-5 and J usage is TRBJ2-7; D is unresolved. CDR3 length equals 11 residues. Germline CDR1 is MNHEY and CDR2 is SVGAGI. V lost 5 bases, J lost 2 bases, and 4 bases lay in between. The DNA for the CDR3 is TGTGCCAGCAGTAACACCTACGAGCAGTACTTC. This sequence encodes CASSNTYEQYF.

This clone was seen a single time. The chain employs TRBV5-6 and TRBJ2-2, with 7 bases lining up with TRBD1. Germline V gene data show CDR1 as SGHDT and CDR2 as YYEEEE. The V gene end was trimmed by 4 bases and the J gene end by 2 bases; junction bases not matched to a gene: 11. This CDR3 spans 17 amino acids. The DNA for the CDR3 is TGTGCCAGCAGCAGTACCCGGGACAGAGCTAACACCGGGGAGCTGTTTTTT. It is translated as CASSSTRDRANTGELFF.

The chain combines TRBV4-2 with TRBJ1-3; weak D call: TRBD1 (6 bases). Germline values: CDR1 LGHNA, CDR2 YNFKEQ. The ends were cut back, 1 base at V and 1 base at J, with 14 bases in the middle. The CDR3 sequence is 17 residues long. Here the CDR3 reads CASSQAARGESGNTIYF. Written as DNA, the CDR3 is TGTGCCAGCAGCCAAGCAGCCAGGGGTGAGTCTGGAAACACCATATATTTT.

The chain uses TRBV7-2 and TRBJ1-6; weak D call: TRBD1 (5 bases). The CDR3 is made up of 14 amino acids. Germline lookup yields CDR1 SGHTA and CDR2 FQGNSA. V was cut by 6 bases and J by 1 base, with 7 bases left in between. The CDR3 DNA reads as TGTGCCAGCAGGGGGGGGTCCTATAATTCACCCCTCCACTTT. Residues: CASRGGSYNSPLHF.

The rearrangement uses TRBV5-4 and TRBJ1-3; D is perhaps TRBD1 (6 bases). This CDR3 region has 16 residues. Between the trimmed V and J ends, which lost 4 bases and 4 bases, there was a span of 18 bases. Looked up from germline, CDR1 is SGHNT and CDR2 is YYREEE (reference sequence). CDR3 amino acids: CASSRPTGKGGNTIYF. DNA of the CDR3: TGTGCCAGCAGCCGTCCCACAGGGAAGGGAGGAAACACCATATATTTT.

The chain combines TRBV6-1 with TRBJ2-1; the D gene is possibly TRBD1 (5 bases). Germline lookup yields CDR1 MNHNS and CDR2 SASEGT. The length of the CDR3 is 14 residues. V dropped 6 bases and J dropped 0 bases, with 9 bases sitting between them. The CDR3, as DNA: TGTGCCAGCAGCAGACAGAGCTCCTACAATGAGCAGTTCTTC. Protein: CASSRQSSYNEQFF.

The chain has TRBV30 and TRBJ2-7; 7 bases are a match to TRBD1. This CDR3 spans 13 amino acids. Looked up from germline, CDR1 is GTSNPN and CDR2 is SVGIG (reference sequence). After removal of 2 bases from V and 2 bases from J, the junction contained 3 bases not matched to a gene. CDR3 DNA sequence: TGTGCCTGGAGTTCCGGGACAGCCTACGAGCAGTACTTC. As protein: CAWSSGTAYEQYF.

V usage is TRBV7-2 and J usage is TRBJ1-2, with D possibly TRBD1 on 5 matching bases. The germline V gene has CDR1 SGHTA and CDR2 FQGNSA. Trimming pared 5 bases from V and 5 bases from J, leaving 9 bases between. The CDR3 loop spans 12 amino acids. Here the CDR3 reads CASSAGPYGYTF. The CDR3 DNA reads TGTGCCAGCAGCGCGGGGCCGTATGGCTACACCTTC.